Presented here are 26 T cell receptor beta chains from one specimen sequenced in a study of lymphopenia after photon versus proton radiotherapy (dated by TCRdb to the late 2010s). The method behind the library was the immunoSEQ multiplex PCR assay. TCRdb limited this immuneACCESS table to in-frame rearrangements with V and J called. A share of clones is missing; checked studies link under half to unresolved V genes, and the rest is unexplained. In all, the sample holds around 29,000 clones, and 84% of those were seen once. The top ten clonotypes cover about 15% of the sample. The starting material was peripheral blood, obtained from a patient treated with proton-based radiotherapy. The receptors were sampled from a woman in her seventies with pancreatic cancer.

The chain recombines TRBV25-1 with TRBJ2-7; D unresolved. Germline V gene sequence: CDR1 MGHDK, CDR2 SYGVNS. Trimming pared 3 bases from V and 1 base from J, leaving 7 bases between. This CDR3 comprises 13 residues. CDR3 in DNA: TGTGCCAGCAGTGAGGGCGCATCCTACGAGCAGTACTTC. This gives the protein CASSEGASYEQYF.

This chain connects TRBV6-5 to TRBJ2-7; D ambiguous. The CDR3 extends over 14 amino acids. Germline CDR1 and CDR2: MNHEY and SVGAGI. Trimming took off 0 bases at V and 1 base at J, with 7 bases between the two ends. Here the CDR3 DNA reads TGTGCCAGCAGTTACTCGTACAGTTCCTACGAGCAGTACTTC. Encoded protein: CASSYSYSSYEQYF.

The chain uses TRBV7-1 and TRBJ1-4, with D possibly matching TRBD1 (6 bases). TRBV7-1 is labeled an ORF, and its function is uncertain. The CDR3 has 15 residues. The germline V and J ends were trimmed by 4 bases and 5 bases, with 14 bases remaining between them. CDR3 coding DNA: TGTGCCAGCAGCTTAGCACAGGGTCCCAATGAAAAACTGTTTTTT. As protein: CASSLAQGPNEKLFF.

The chain carries TRBV27 and TRBJ1-3; 9 nucleotides agree with TRBD1. J gave up 3 bases and V 4 bases, and 7 bases lay outside the gene matches. The CDR3 covers 16 residues. Germline CDR1 and CDR2: MNHEY and SMNVEV (reference sequence). In DNA form, the CDR3 reads TGTGCCAGCAGTTCCACCGGGACAGGGTTTGGAAACACCATATATTTT. Translation: CASSSTGTGFGNTIYF.

This chain uses TRBV7-6 with TRBJ1-4; D is undetermined. The CDR3 totals 16 residues. CDR1 and CDR2 from the germline V gene are SGHVS and FNYEAQ. Trimming took off 5 bases at V and 3 bases at J, with 16 bases between the two ends. The CDR3 DNA is TGTGCCAGCAGCCCCGAATTGGAAAGACCTAATGAAAAACTGTTTTTT. Protein product: CASSPELERPNEKLFF.

The rearrangement uses TRBV6-5 and TRBJ1-1; weak D call: TRBD1 (6 bases). This CDR3 has 16 amino acids. Germline CDR1 reads MNHEY; CDR2 reads SVGAGI. V was clipped by 2 bases and J by 1 base, with 14 bases between them. Here the CDR3 reads CASSYEFNRENTEAFF. Written as DNA, the CDR3 is TGTGCCAGCAGTTACGAGTTTAACAGGGAGAACACTGAAGCTTTCTTT.

This clone was detected only once. The rearrangement uses TRBV13 and TRBJ2-7, with D possibly TRBD2 on 5 matching bases. The CDR3 sequence is 13 residues long. V lost 3 bases and J 0 bases, leaving 6 bases between the germline ends. Germline assignment: CDR1 PRHDT and CDR2 FYEKMQ (reference sequence). The CDR3 bases are TGTGCCAGCAGCTTCCGGGACTCCTACGAGCAGTACTTC. It codes for CASSFRDSYEQYF. The variable domain in full, completed from reference TRBV13 and TRBJ2-7, reads AAGVIQSPRHLIKEKRETATLKCYPIPRHDTVYWYQQGPGQDPQFLISFYEKMQSDKGSIPDRFSAQQFSDYHSELNMSSLELGDSALYFCASSFRDSYEQYFGPGTRLTVT.

The chain recombines TRBV10-3 with TRBJ2-7; TRBD2 matches 7 bases. V lost 4 bases and J lost 4; bases outside the gene matches: 16. This CDR3 is 17 amino acids long. Looked up from germline, CDR1 is ENHRY and CDR2 is SYGVKD. CDR3 sequence: CAISGPGGALSRYEQYF. The CDR3 DNA reads TGTGCCATCAGTGGTCCGGGAGGAGCTTTGAGTAGGTACGAGCAGTACTTC.

In this sample, this clone turned up once. V and J are TRBV25-1 and TRBJ2-3; no definite D call. The CDR3 runs to 15 residues. The germline gives CDR1 MGHDK, CDR2 SYGVNS. Trimming cost V 4 bases and J 6 bases, with 17 bases left between them. The CDR3 nucleotides read TGTGCCAGCAGTGCCATAAGAGGTGCGGCCGATACGCAGTATTTT. Translated: CASSAIRGAADTQYF.

The rearrangement joins TRBV2 to TRBJ2-5; D might be TRBD2 (5 bases). Trimming pared 3 bases from V and 7 bases from J, leaving 21 bases between. Germline CDR1 SNHLY, CDR2 FYNNEI. This CDR3 has 16 amino acids. The chain's CDR3 is CASSDYLGPEGGTQYF. As DNA, the CDR3 is TGTGCCAGCAGTGACTACCTAGGCCCCGAGGGTGGGACCCAGTACTTC.

This sequence joins TRBV30 and TRBJ2-5; D may match TRBD1 or TRBD2 (5 bases each). Trimming stripped 0 bases from V and 4 bases from J, with 15 bases between. The CDR3 has 15 residues. From germline, CDR1 is GTSNPN and CDR2 SVGIG (reference sequence). CDR3 DNA sequence: TGTGCCTGGAGTGTACGAGGGGCCAGAAGAGAGACCCAGTACTTC. Encoded protein: CAWSVRGARRETQYF.

This clone has just one count. CDR3 coding DNA: TGTGCCAGCGGAAAGACTGGGTATGGCTACACCTTC. Translated: CASGKTGYGYTF. This chain links TRBV6-5 with TRBJ1-2, with unresolved D. Germline V gene data show CDR1 as MNHEY and CDR2 as SVGAGI. This CDR3 comprises 12 residues. V lost 8 bases and J 5 bases, leaving 12 bases between the germline ends.

The CDR3 region is CASRVDRVNTGELFF. CDR3 in DNA: TGTGCCAGCAGGGTGGACAGGGTGAACACCGGGGAGCTGTTTTTT. The chain has TRBV28 and TRBJ2-2, with 8 bases identical to TRBD1. This CDR3 contains 15 residues. The germline CDR1 and CDR2 sequences are MDHEN and SYDVKM. The V segment lost 6 bases and the J segment 1 base; nucleotides outside the gene matches: 4.

The gene calls are TRBV28 and TRBJ1-4, with 9 bases matching TRBD1. Germline V lookup: CDR1 MDHEN, CDR2 SYDVKM. V lost 6 bases, J lost 10 bases, and 12 bases stayed unmatched. CDR3 size: 15 residues. The CDR3: CASRPTGGAFGKLFF. CDR3 bases: TGTGCCAGCAGGCCTACAGGGGGCGCGTTCGGAAAACTGTTTTTT.

The V and J genes are TRBV6-1 and TRBJ2-1; TRBD1 aligns across 10 bases. The CDR3 covers 19 residues. CDR1 and CDR2 from the germline V gene are MNHNS and SASEGT. J was trimmed by 5 bases and V by 4 bases; bases with no gene match: 17. CDR3 in amino acids: CASSGQTGGGGISHNEQFF. CDR3 DNA sequence: TGTGCCAGCAGTGGCCAGACAGGGGGCGGCGGGATCTCACACAATGAGCAGTTCTTC.

The V call is TRBV11-2, the J call TRBJ2-2; 7 nucleotides match TRBD1. The CDR3 is 14 amino acids. The V gene's germline CDR1 is SGHAT and CDR2 FQNNGV. V was pared by 6 bases and J by 3 bases, with 4 bases of the junction left unmatched. The CDR3 coding sequence is TGTGCCAGCAGAAGACAGGGCTACACCGGGGAGCTGTTTTTT. Translated: CASRRQGYTGELFF.

The chain couples TRBV6-5 to TRBJ1-1; D is possibly TRBD1 (5 bases). Between the trimmed V and J ends, which lost 7 bases and 8 bases, there was a span of 11 bases. The CDR3 has 11 residues. From germline, CDR1 is MNHEY and CDR2 SVGAGI. The CDR3 nucleotides read TGTGCCAGCACCGCAAGACAGGAAGCTTTCTTT. Translated, it gives CASTARQEAFF.

The V call is TRBV9, the J call TRBJ2-3; 8 bases fit TRBD2. V shed 3 bases, J shed 1 base, and the junction held 4 bases outside the gene matches. The CDR3 spans 15 residues. Germline CDR1 and CDR2: SGDLS and YYNGEE. The CDR3 DNA follows: TGTGCCAGCAGCGCACTAGCGGACCGCACAGATACGCAGTATTTT. Its protein product is CASSALADRTDTQYF. The full variable domain, rest sourced from reference TRBV9 and TRBJ2-3, is DSGVTQTPKHLITATGQRVTLRCSPRSGDLSVYWYQQSLDQGLQFLIQYYNGEERAKGNILERFSAQQFPDLHSELNLSSLELGDSALYFCASSALADRTDTQYFGPGTRLTVL.

V and J are TRBV29-1 and TRBJ1-1; 9 bases agree with TRBD1. This CDR3 has 13 amino acids. Germline V CDR1 and CDR2: SQVTM, ANQGSEA. After removal of 4 bases from V and 4 bases from J, the junction contained 4 bases not matched to a gene. CDR3 sequence reads: CSVGDRASTEAFF. CDR3 DNA sequence: TGCAGCGTTGGGGACAGGGCTAGCACTGAAGCTTTCTTT.

The chain uses TRBV7-2 and TRBJ1-6; D not resolved. The CDR3 is 15 amino acids. Germline CDR1 and CDR2: SGHTA and FQGNSA. Trimming removed 1 base at V and 9 bases at J, with 13 bases between. CDR3 protein: CASSLEDRTGSPLHF. CDR3 DNA sequence: TGTGCCAGCAGCTTAGAGGACCGTACGGGTTCACCCCTCCACTTT.

The V gene is TRBV19, the J gene TRBJ2-3; 7 nucleotides match TRBD2. Looked up from germline, CDR1 is LNHDA and CDR2 is SQIVND (reference sequence). The CDR3 spans 16 residues. V shed 3 bases and J 1 base; nucleotides not matched to a gene: 7. The CDR3 DNA sequence: TGTGCCAGTAGTATCCAATTAGCGGGCGGCACAGATACGCAGTATTTT. Protein sequence: CASSIQLAGGTDTQYF. Together with reference TRBV19 and TRBJ2-3, the CDR3 gives the full variable domain: DGGITQSPKYLFRKEGQNVTLSCEQNLNHDAMYWYRQDPGQGLRLIYYSQIVNDFQKGDIAEGYSVSREKKESFPLTVTSAQKNPTAFYLCASSIQLAGGTDTQYFGPGTRLTVL.

This clone was found once. The J gene is TRBJ1-5, the V gene TRBV28, with 8 nucleotides matching TRBD1. The V segment lost 6 bases and the J segment 5 bases; nucleotides outside the gene matches: 6. The CDR3 contains 14 residues. Germline lookup yields CDR1 MDHEN and CDR2 SYDVKM. CDR3 sequence (DNA): TGTGCCAGCAGCGAGACAGGGGTTCATCAGCCCCAGCATTTT. Translated, it gives CASSETGVHQPQHF. Based on the CDR3 plus reference TRBV28 and TRBJ1-5, the full variable domain is DVKVTQSSRYLVKRTGEKVFLECVQDMDHENMFWYRQDPGLGLRLIYFSYDVKMKEKGDIPEGYSVSREKKERFSLILESASTNQTSMYLCASSETGVHQPQHFGDGTRLSIL.

This clone was observed a handful of times. J is TRBJ2-7 and V is TRBV5-4, with D maybe TRBD1 (6 bases). The V gene's germline CDR1 is SGHNT and CDR2 YYREEE (reference sequence). V lost 3 bases and J lost 7, with 14 bases in between. There are 13 residues in the CDR3. The CDR3 here is CASSSTGPGEQYF. The CDR3 DNA follows: TGTGCCAGCAGCTCAACAGGGCCCGGGGAGCAGTACTTC.

This clone was observed once. The chain joins TRBV9 to TRBJ2-5; D is undetermined. The CDR3 is made up of 14 amino acids. Germline lookup yields CDR1 SGDLS and CDR2 YYNGEE. The V end lost 0 bases, the J end lost 5 bases, and 11 bases lay between the germline ends. CDR3 DNA: TGTGCCAGCAGCGTAGGGGTGCCCGCCGAGACCCAGTACTTC. As protein: CASSVGVPAETQYF.

The rearrangement joins TRBV6-4 to TRBJ2-5, with a possible D match to TRBD2 (5 bases). The CDR3 has 13 residues. Germline CDR1 reads MRHNA; CDR2 reads SNTAGT. V was clipped by 6 bases and J by 4 bases, with 12 bases between them. The CDR3 DNA follows: TGTGCCAGCAGCTTAACTAGTTCAGAGACCCAGTACTTC. Amino acid sequence: CASSLTSSETQYF.

The V call is TRBV19, the J call TRBJ2-5, with D maybe TRBD1 (6 bases). CDR1 and CDR2 (germline): LNHDA, SQIVND (reference sequence). The CDR3 is 15 residues long. Between the trimmed V and J ends, which lost 1 base and 5 bases, there was a span of 14 bases. In nucleotides, the CDR3 is TGTGCCAGTAGTATAGGACAGGCCTCTGGGGAGACCCAGTACTTC. It yields the protein CASSIGQASGETQYF. Drawing the rest from reference TRBV19 and TRBJ2-5, the complete variable domain is DGGITQSPKYLFRKEGQNVTLSCEQNLNHDAMYWYRQDPGQGLRLIYYSQIVNDFQKGDIAEGYSVSREKKESFPLTVTSAQKNPTAFYLCASSIGQASGETQYFGPGTRLLVL.